The rows below give T cell receptor beta chains drawn from one sample of a study of T-cell reconstitution after alpha-beta-depleted transplantation in children. In TCRdb, the PCR reads were re-called with MiXCR into one record per CDR3 protein. The sample records 250,000 to 300,000 distinct CDR3 sequences, almost 10% being singletons. The sequences come from PBMCs from the stem cell graft donor, collected from the stem cell graft. The receptors stem from a human donor who donated a stem cell graft to a child with SCID. Each CDR3 is given with its conserved first and last residue. The D gene is left open where the match is weak. Size values are once, few and many counts, or a class for expanded clones, and some rows have none.

CSARGRVGNVKNIQYF TGCAGTGCTAGAGGGAGGGTGGGGAATGTCAAAAACATTCAGTACTTC NA NA TRBJ2-4 16 TRBV20-1
CASSFPAGVTGELFF TGCGCCAGCAGCTTCCCGGCCGGGGTCACCGGGGAGCTGTTTTTT NA many TRBJ2-2 15 TRBV5-1
CASSGGTRETQYF TGTGCCAGCAGTGGAGGCACACGGGAGACCCAGTACTTC NA few TRBJ2-5 13 TRBV12-3/TRBV12-4
CASSLGSGVRNEQFF TGTGCCAGCAGCTTAGGGAGCGGGGTGAGGAATGAGCAGTTCTTC TRBD2 NA TRBJ2-1 15 TRBV7-9
CSASVKRGRQKTQYF TGCAGTGCTAGTGTAAAGCGGGGGCGTCAGAAAACGCAGTATTTT TRBD2 many TRBJ2-3 15 TRBV20-1
CASRVQGTGELFF TGTGCCAGCAGGGTACAGGGTACCGGGGAGCTGTTTTTT NA NA TRBJ2-2 13 TRBV6-1
CASSPRDRDEKLFF TGTGCCAGCAGTCCGAGGGACAGGGATGAAAAACTGTTTTTT TRBD1 many TRBJ1-4 14 TRBV12-3/TRBV12-4
CATSRAATGTEAFF TGTGCCACCAGCAGAGCAGCAACGGGGACTGAAGCTTTCTTT NA few TRBJ1-1 14 TRBV15
CASSSGQEGYGYTF TGCGCCAGCAGCTCGGGACAGGAAGGGTATGGCTACACCTTC TRBD1 NA TRBJ1-2 14 TRBV5-1
CAIRAGTGLGTDTQYF TGTGCCATCAGGGCCGGGACAGGGTTGGGCACAGATACGCAGTATTTT TRBD1 NA TRBJ2-3 16 TRBV10-3
CASSTRQGSGQPQHF TGTGCCAGCAGCACCCGACAGGGGTCGGGACAGCCCCAGCATTTT TRBD1 few TRBJ1-5 15 TRBV7-2
CSARAGGGAHNEQFF TGCAGTGCTAGAGCCGGCGGGGGGGCCCATAATGAGCAGTTCTTC TRBD2 many TRBJ2-1 15 TRBV20-1
CASSLSAGPSSYEQYF TGTGCCAGCAGTTTATCGGCGGGGCCGAGCTCCTACGAGCAGTACTTC NA NA TRBJ2-7 16 TRBV12-3/TRBV12-4
CSARDGQATGELFF TGCAGTGCTAGAGATGGACAGGCTACCGGGGAGCTGTTTTTT TRBD1 few TRBJ2-2 14 TRBV20-1
CATSRDWSGGAISTDTQYF TGTGCCACCAGCAGAGATTGGAGCGGGGGGGCAATAAGCACAGATACGCAGTATTTT TRBD2 NA TRBJ2-3 19 TRBV15
CAITPDREQETQYF TGTGCCATCACCCCTGACAGGGAACAAGAGACCCAGTACTTC TRBD1 many TRBJ2-5 14 TRBV10-3
CASSPGQGDSQPQHF TGCGCCAGCAGCCCCGGACAGGGAGATAGTCAGCCCCAGCATTTT TRBD1 many TRBJ1-5 15 TRBV5-1
CATLRDNSYNEQFF TGTGCCACCCTCCGGGACAACTCCTACAATGAGCAGTTCTTC NA NA TRBJ2-1 14 TRBV6-1
CASSFWSRDTEAFF TGCGCCAGCAGCTTCTGGAGTAGGGACACTGAAGCTTTCTTT NA many TRBJ1-1 14 TRBV5-1
CSAVYRTTYNEQFF TGCAGTGCCGTATACCGCACTACCTACAATGAGCAGTTCTTC NA NA TRBJ2-1 14 TRBV20-1
CASSSGGSHGYTF TGTGCCAGCAGCTCGGGGGGCAGTCATGGCTACACCTTC NA few TRBJ1-2 13 TRBV7-3
CASSFLDRGPIQYF TGTGCCAGCAGTTTCCTAGACAGGGGACCCATTCAGTACTTC TRBD1 NA TRBJ2-4 14 TRBV12-3/TRBV12-4
CASSSQGTGNYYGYTF TGTGCCAGCAGTTCCCAGGGGACCGGGAATTACTATGGCTACACCTTC NA few TRBJ1-2 16 TRBV12-3/TRBV12-4
CSTRGTLLLTDTQYF TGCAGTACCCGGGGGACCCTTCTTCTCACAGATACGCAGTATTTT NA few TRBJ2-3 15 TRBV20-1
CASSLWRTGGVANEKLFF TGTGCCAGCAGCTTGTGGAGGACAGGGGGCGTTGCGAATGAAAAACTGTTTTTT TRBD1 NA TRBJ1-4 18 TRBV11-1
CASSARQGISEQYF TGTGCCAGCTCTGCTAGACAGGGGATTAGCGAGCAGTACTTC TRBD1 NA TRBJ2-7 14 TRBV18
CSARGPRLAGGSDTQYF TGCAGTGCTAGAGGTCCCCGGCTAGCGGGGGGTTCAGATACGCAGTATTTT TRBD2 few TRBJ2-3 17 TRBV20-1
CASSLDPGTVSYEQYF TGTGCCAGCAGCTTAGATCCCGGGACAGTTTCCTACGAGCAGTACTTC TRBD1 NA TRBJ2-7 16 TRBV11-2
CASSSHRDFNGELFF TGTGCCAGCAGCTCGCACCGGGACTTCAACGGGGAGCTGTTTTTT NA few TRBJ2-2 15 TRBV11-2
CSVEQDIYEQYF TGCAGCGTTGAACAGGACATATACGAGCAGTACTTC NA many TRBJ2-7 12 TRBV29-1
CASSGTLRNEQFF TGTGCCAGCAGCGGGACCCTTAGAAATGAGCAGTTCTTC NA NA TRBJ2-1 13 TRBV11-2
CASSLAGTGGEQYF TGTGCCAGCAGCTTAGCTGGGACAGGGGGCGAGCAGTACTTC TRBD1 many TRBJ2-7 14 TRBV7-9
CASSPQRGTGTPYYTF TGTGCCAGCAGCCCGCAAAGGGGAACCGGGACACCATACTACACCTTC NA NA TRBJ1-2 16 TRBV3-1
CASSSTPGQGTGELFF TGCGCCAGCAGCTCCACCCCGGGACAGGGTACCGGGGAGCTGTTTTTT TRBD1 many TRBJ2-2 16 TRBV5-1
CASSTPRTGGNYGYTF TGTGCCAGCAGTACGCCAAGGACAGGAGGGAACTATGGCTACACCTTC TRBD1 NA TRBJ1-2 16 TRBV6-5
CSARNPGTDYYEQYF TGCAGTGCTAGAAACCCCGGGACAGACTATTACGAGCAGTACTTC TRBD1 NA TRBJ2-7 15 TRBV20-1
CATSRDYVDTEAFF TGTGCCACCAGCAGAGATTATGTGGACACTGAAGCTTTCTTT NA NA TRBJ1-1 14 TRBV15
CSVDGSEAFF TGCAGCGTTGACGGGTCCGAAGCTTTCTTT NA many TRBJ1-1 10 TRBV29-1
CASSVDPEGNGSPLHF TGTGCCAGCAGCGTAGATCCAGAGGGGAATGGTTCACCCCTCCACTTT NA NA TRBJ1-6 16 TRBV9
CASVGYPSYEQYF TGTGCCAGCGTTGGGTACCCTTCCTACGAGCAGTACTTC NA NA TRBJ2-7 13 TRBV5-6
CASSLGPVGNTIYF TGTGCCAGCAGTTTAGGTCCCGTTGGGAACACCATATATTTT NA few TRBJ1-3 14 TRBV12-3/TRBV12-4
CASSMDGTGELFF TGCGCCAGCAGCATGGACGGCACCGGGGAGCTGTTTTTT NA many TRBJ2-2 13 TRBV10-1
CASRREGGYTF TGTGCCAGCAGGAGGGAGGGGGGCTACACCTTC NA NA TRBJ1-2 11 TRBV12-3/TRBV12-4
CASSTMTGGTEAFF TGTGCCAGCAGCACGATGACAGGGGGGACTGAAGCTTTCTTT TRBD1 NA TRBJ1-1 14 TRBV9
CASSWREVNSPLHF TGCGCCAGCAGCTGGAGGGAAGTAAATTCACCCCTCCACTTT NA few TRBJ1-6 14 TRBV5-1